This T cell receptor (beta chain) was identified during a study of blood T cell repertoires in COVID-19. At the level of the study: Samples of COVID-19 (acute and convalescent) were obtained from the United States, Italy and Spain.

Participants, about 18 to 90 years old, spanned around 25 US areas. Cohort assignment relied on participant-reported clinical history. Cohort 3 recovered donors had two negative PCRs, clearance, or symptom resolution. TCRdb's copy holds only in-frame clones and misses some; the assay was immunoSEQ multiplex PCR. Counted here are about 200,000 clones, around 90% occurring once; the ten biggest clones make up about 8.1%. The receptor's source is a woman aged 18-35 years who had recovered from COVID-19. The specimen sequenced was PBMCs or T cells enriched from blood (not recorded which).

This CDR3 is CASSQDAGQGPTEAFF. CDR3 nucleotide sequence: TGTGCCAGCAGCCAAGACGCAGGACAGGGCCCCACTGAAGCTTTCTTT. The rearrangement joins TRBV3-1 (or the pseudogene TRBV3-2) to TRBJ1-1; 8 nucleotides line up with TRBD1. Looked up from germline, CDR1 is LGHDT and CDR2 is YNNKEL (reference sequence). V lost 0 bases to trimming and J lost 4 bases; unmatched junction nucleotides: 7. This CDR3 is built from 16 residues.